This T cell receptor beta chain emerged from a study of OX40 agonist ivuxolimab in advanced cancers. Turning to the study itself: An agonistic anti-OX40 (CD134) antibody, ivuxolimab, was used to treat the patients. Enrolled patients in dose escalation had cancers that were hepatocellular carcinoma, melanoma, renal cell or head and neck cancer.

Study findings and constraints: More expanded clones were found, on average, in CD8+ than in CD4+ T cells.

With baseline, cycle 4 day 1, and cycle 7 day 1 as timepoints, blood was sampled. Of note for this clone: Its target is unknown.

Trimming took 4 bases from V and 2 from J, leaving 6 bases between them. The CDR3 has 12 residues. CDR1 is GTSNPN, CDR2 SVGIG, per germline (reference sequence). Using immunoSEQ multiplex PCR, the repertoire was profiled, and TCRdb retains in-frame clones only, with some absent. Seen here are roughly 64,000 clones, approximately 79% observed once, and the top ten hold around 2.1%. Sequencing was performed on CD4+ or CD8+ T cells sorted from blood, taken in a trial of the OX40 agonist ivuxolimab. The receptor was derived from an adult with an advanced solid tumor such as melanoma, head and neck, liver or kidney cancer. This chain joins TRBV30 and TRBJ1-5, with D unclear. The CDR3 bases are TGTGCCTGGAACCAGGGCAATCAGCCCCAGCATTTT. Translating it yields CAWNQGNQPQHF.